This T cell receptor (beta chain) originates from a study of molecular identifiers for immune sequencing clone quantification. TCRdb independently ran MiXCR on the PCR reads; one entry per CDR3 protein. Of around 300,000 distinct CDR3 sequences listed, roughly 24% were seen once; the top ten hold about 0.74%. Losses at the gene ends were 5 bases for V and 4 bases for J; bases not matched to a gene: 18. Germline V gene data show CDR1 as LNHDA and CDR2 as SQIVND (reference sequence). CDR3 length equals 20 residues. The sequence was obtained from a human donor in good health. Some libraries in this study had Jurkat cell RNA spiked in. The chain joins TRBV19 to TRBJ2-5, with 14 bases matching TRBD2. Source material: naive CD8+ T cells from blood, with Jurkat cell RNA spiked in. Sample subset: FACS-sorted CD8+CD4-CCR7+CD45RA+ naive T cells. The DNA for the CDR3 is TGTGCCAGTAGTTCCAACCCCTGGACTAGCGGGGGGTTGAATCGAGAGACCCAGTACTTC. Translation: CASSSNPWTSGGLNRETQYF.